This entry concerns a single TCR beta chain. What it binds is unknown. This beta chain is off target for a library built for alpha chains, so its abundance means little. As to time point: sample taken at primary tumor resection. This sample is part of a study of spatial heterogeneity in lung cancer. Study at large: Each unique TCR and UMI combination was seen more than ten times on average in raw reads. Study findings and constraints: Tracking of tumor mutation counts was seen in expanded intratumoral alpha and beta TCR counts. Coverage estimated for tumor T cells reached roughly 6.8% for alpha chains and around 13% for beta chains.

V shed 0 bases and J 0 bases; nucleotides not matched to a gene: 6. Germline V gene sequence: CDR1 SGHRS, CDR2 YFSETQ. The CDR3 totals 17 residues. TCRdb re-derived calls from the 5' RACE reads in MiXCR, one entry per CDR3 protein. The sample includes some 9,900 distinct CDR3 sequences, approximately 12% of them seen just once. The source of this sequence is a male donor with early-stage non-small cell lung cancer. The V call is TRBV5-1, the J call TRBJ2-1; 7 bases are shared with TRBD2. The sequenced sample was lung tumor tissue, obtained at surgery. The CDR3 bases are TGCGCCAGCAGCTTGGCCTGGCGGGGGAGCTCCTACAATGAGCAGTTCTTC. It translates to CASSLAWRGSSYNEQFF.